This T cell receptor beta chain was sequenced in a study of shared clonotypes between healthy human individuals. As for the study in general: Each donor's CD8 memory used one plate, CD8 naive two, each CD4 subset three. Study results and limitations: Generally, naive subsets (rather than memory subsets) showed larger estimated richness. Rarefaction showed that sequencing of sorted subsets was incomplete (despite large depth).

For every subset, genomic DNA was evenly distributed across several immunoSEQ plates. TCRdb's table, derived via immunoSEQ multiplex PCR, lists solely in-frame clones and lacks some. The sample includes 2 million to 2.5 million clones, almost 96% of them seen just once. The J segment lost 4 bases and the V segment lost 6 bases, leaving 5 bases of the junction unmatched. The CDR3 consists of 15 residues. Germline V CDR1 and CDR2: SGHAT, FQNNGV. A word on this clone: The antigen remains undetermined.

The chain links TRBV11-2 to TRBJ2-2, with 10 bases identical to TRBD2. Sequences were obtained from naive CD4+ T cells sorted from blood. Subset denoted: CD45RA+ positively selected. The clonotype comes from a young man in good health. CDR3 loop: CASRQGTSVTGELFF. CDR3 nucleotides: TGTGCCAGCAGACAGGGGACTAGCGTCACCGGGGAGCTGTTTTTT.